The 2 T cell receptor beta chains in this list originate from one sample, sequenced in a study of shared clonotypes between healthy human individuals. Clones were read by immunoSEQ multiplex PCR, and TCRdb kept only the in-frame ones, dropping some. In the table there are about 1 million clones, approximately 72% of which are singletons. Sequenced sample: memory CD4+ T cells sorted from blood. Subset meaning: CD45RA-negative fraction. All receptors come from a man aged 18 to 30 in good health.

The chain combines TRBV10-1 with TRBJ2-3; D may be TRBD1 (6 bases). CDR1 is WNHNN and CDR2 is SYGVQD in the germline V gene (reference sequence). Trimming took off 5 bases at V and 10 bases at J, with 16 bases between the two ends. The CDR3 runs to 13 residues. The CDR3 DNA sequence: TGCGCCAGCAGTACACATACAGGGAACCCGCAGTATTTT. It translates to CASSTHTGNPQYF.

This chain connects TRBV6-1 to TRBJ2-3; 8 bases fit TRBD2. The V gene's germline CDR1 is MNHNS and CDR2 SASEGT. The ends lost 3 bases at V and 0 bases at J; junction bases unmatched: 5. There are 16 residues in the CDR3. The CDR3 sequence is CASSDLRGGSTDTQYF. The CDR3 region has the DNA TGTGCCAGCAGTGACTTACGGGGGGGAAGCACAGATACGCAGTATTTT.